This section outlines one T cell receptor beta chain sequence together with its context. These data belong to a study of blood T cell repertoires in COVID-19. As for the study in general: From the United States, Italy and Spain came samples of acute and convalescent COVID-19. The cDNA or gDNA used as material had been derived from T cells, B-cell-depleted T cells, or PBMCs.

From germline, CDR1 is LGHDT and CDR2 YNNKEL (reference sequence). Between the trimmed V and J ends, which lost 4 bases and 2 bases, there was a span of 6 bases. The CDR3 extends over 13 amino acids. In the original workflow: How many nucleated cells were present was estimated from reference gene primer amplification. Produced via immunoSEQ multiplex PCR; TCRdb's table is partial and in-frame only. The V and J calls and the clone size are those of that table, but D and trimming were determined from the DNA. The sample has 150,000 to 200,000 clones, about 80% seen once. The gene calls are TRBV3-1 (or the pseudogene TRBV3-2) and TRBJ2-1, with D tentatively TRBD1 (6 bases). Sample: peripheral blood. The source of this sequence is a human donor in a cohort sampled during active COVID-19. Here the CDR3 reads CASSRGPYNEQFF. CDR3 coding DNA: TGTGCCAGCAGCCGGGGGCCCTACAATGAGCAGTTCTTC.